This TCR beta chain was identified in a study of human T cells and chemical hapten exposure. Study-level background: The use of 2% DPC on roughly 2 cm by roughly 2 cm of upper inner arm skin constituted sensitization. General study findings and limits: Since the donors had alopecia, their immune response may not be the same as that of healthy people. The study found that PT1 expanded TCR counts correlated positively with patch test score. DPC sensitization left the count of TCRs above 1 in 1000 unchanged.

This clonotype was observed a few times. Its antigen remains unidentified. One entry per CDR3 protein, called by TCRdb with MiXCR from the RACE reads. The table lists 40,000 to 65,000 distinct CDR3 sequences, about 11% of them singletons. Time point specified: patch test 1, 2 weeks after DPC sensitization. Regarding treatment: therapeutic diphenylcyclopropenone sensitization with weekly scalp DPC. Unfractionated whole blood was the source of the extracted total RNA. Germline V CDR1 and CDR2: SGHAT, FQNNGV. The CDR3 is 17 amino acids. V shed 5 bases, J shed 6 bases, and the junction held 15 bases outside the gene matches.

The TCR was taken from a woman between 40 and 55 years old with alopecia areata. Some clones in this sample may be carry-over from other donors' samples. The gene calls are TRBV11-2 and TRBJ2-1; TRBD1 matches 8 bases. The sample consisted of whole blood, taken in connection with sensitization to the hapten diphenylcyclopropenone (DPC). The CDR3 sequence: CASSILAPDRVGNEQFF. The CDR3 DNA sequence: TGTGCCAGCAGCATCCTTGCCCCGGACAGGGTGGGCAATGAGCAGTTCTTC.